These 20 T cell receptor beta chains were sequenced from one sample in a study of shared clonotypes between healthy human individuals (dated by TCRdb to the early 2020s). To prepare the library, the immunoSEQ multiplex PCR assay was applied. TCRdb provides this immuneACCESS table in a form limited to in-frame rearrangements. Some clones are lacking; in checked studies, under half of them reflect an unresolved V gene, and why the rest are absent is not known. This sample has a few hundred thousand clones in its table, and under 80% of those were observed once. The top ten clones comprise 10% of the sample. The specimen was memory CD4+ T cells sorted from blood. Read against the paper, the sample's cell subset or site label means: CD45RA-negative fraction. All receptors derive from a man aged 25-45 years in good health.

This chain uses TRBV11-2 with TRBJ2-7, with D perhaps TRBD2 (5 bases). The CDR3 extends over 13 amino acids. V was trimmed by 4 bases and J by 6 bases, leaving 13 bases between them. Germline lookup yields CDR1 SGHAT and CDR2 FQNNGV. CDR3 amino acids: CASSWRGLPEQYF. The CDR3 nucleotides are TGTGCCAGCAGCTGGAGAGGACTGCCCGAGCAGTACTTC.

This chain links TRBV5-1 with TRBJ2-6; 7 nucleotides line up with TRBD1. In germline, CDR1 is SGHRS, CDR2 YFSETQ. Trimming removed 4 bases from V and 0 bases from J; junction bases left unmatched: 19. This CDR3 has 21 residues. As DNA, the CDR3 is TGCGCCAGCAGCCGCTTAAAAATTACAGGGGCGACCCCCTCTGGGGCCAACGTCCTGACTTTC. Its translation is CASSRLKITGATPSGANVLTF.

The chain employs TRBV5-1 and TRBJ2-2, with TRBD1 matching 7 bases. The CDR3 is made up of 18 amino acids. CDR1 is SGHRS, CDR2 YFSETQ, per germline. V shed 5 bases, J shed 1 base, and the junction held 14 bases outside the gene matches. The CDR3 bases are TGCGCCAGCAGTTTGAATACTAGGGGGCCATGGAACACCGGGGAGCTGTTTTTT. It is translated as CASSLNTRGPWNTGELFF.

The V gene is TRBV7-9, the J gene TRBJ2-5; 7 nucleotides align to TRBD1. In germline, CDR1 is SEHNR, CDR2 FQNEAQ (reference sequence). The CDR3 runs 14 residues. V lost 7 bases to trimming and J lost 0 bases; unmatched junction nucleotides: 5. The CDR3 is CASTTGVHQETQYF. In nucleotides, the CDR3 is TGTGCCAGCACCACAGGGGTCCACCAAGAGACCCAGTACTTC.

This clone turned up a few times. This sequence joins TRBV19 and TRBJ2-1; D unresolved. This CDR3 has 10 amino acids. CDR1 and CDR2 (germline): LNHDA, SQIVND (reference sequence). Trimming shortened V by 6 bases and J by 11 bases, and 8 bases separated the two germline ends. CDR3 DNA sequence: TGTGCCAGTAGATTCTGGCAGCAGTTCTTC. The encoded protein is CASRFWQQFF. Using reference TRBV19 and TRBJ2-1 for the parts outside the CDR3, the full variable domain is DGGITQSPKYLFRKEGQNVTLSCEQNLNHDAMYWYRQDPGQGLRLIYYSQIVNDFQKGDIAEGYSVSREKKESFPLTVTSAQKNPTAFYLCASRFWQQFFGPGTRLTVL.

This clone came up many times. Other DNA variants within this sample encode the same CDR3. The CDR3 nucleotides are TGCGCCAGCAGCCAAGATGCAGGAGGAACCTACGAGCAGTACTTC. Encoded protein: CASSQDAGGTYEQYF. The rearrangement joins TRBV4-1 to TRBJ2-7; D might be TRBD2 (5 bases). CDR1 is MGHRA and CDR2 is YSYEKL in the germline V gene. V was shortened by 0 bases and J by 2 bases, with 11 bases between the two germline ends. The CDR3 spans 15 residues.

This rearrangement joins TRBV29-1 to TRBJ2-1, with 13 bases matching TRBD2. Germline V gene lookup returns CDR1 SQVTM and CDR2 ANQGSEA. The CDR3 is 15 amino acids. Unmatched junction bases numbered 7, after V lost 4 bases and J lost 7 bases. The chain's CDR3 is CSVAGLAGVGNEQFF. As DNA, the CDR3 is TGCAGCGTTGCAGGACTAGCGGGAGTCGGGAATGAGCAGTTCTTC.

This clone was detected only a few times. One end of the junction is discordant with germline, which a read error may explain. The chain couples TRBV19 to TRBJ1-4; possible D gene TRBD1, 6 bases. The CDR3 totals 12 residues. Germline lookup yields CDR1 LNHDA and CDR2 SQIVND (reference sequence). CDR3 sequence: CASTTNRQAIIF. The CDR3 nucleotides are TGTGCCAGTACCACGAATCGACAGGCGATCATTTTT.

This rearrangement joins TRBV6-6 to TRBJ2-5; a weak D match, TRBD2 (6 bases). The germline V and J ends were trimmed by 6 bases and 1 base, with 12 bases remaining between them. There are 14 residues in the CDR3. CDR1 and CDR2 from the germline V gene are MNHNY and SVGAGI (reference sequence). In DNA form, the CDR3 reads TGTGCCAGCAGACATGGGACTCTCCAAGAGACCCAGTACTTC. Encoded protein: CASRHGTLQETQYF.

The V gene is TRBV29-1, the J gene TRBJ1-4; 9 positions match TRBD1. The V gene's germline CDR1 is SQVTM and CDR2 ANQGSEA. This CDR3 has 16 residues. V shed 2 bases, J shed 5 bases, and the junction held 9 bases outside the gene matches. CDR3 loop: CSVESRPGTGNEKLFF. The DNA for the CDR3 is TGCAGCGTTGAATCACGACCCGGGACAGGGAATGAAAAACTGTTTTTT.

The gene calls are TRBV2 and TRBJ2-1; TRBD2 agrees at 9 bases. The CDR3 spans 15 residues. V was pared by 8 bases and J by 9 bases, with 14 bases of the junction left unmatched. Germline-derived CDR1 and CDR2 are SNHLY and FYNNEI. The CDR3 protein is CASSRASGTGGEQFF. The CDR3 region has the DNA TGTGCCAGCTCCCGCGCTAGCGGGACCGGGGGTGAGCAGTTCTTC.

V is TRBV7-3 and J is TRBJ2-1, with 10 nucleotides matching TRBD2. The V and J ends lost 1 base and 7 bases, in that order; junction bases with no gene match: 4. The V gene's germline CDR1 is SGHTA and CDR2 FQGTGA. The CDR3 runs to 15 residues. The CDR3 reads CASSLNLAGVNEQFF. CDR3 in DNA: TGTGCCAGCAGCTTAAATCTAGCGGGAGTTAATGAGCAGTTCTTC.

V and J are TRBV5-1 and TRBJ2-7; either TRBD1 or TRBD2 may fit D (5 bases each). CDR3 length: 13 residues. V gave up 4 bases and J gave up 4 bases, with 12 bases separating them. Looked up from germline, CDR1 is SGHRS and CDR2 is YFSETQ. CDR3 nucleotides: TGCGCCAGCAGCGATCCGGGGCGATACGAGCAGTACTTC. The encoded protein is CASSDPGRYEQYF.

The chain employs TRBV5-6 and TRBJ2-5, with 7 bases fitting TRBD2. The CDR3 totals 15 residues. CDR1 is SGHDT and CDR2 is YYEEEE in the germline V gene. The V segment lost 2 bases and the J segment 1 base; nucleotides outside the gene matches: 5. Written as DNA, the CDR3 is TGTGCCAGCAGCTTTGGGGGAGGGATCCAAGAGACCCAGTACTTC. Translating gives CASSFGGGIQETQYF.

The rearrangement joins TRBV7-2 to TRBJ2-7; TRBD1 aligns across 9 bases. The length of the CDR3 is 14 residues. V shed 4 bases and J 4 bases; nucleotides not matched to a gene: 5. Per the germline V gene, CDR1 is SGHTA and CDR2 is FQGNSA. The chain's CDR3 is CASSYRDRVYEQYF. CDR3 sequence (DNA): TGTGCCAGCAGCTACCGGGACAGGGTATACGAGCAGTACTTC.

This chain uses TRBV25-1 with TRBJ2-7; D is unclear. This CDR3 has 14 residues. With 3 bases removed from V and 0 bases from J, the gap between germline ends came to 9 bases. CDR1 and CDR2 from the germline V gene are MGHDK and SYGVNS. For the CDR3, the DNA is TGTGCCAGCAGTGACCCCTTTCCCTCCTACGAGCAGTACTTC. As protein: CASSDPFPSYEQYF.

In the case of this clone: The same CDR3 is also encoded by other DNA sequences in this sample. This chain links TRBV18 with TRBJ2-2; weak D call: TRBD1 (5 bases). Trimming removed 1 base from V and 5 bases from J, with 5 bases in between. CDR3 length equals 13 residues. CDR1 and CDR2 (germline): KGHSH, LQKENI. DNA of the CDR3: TGTGCCAGCTCACCACAGGGGACCGGGGAGCTGTTTTTT. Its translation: CASSPQGTGELFF. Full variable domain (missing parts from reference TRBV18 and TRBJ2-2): NAGVMQNPRHLVRRRGQEARLRCSPMKGHSHVYWYRQLPEEGLKFMVYLQKENIIDESGMPKERFSAEFPKEGPSILRIQQVVRGDSAAYFCASSPQGTGELFFGEGSRLTVL.

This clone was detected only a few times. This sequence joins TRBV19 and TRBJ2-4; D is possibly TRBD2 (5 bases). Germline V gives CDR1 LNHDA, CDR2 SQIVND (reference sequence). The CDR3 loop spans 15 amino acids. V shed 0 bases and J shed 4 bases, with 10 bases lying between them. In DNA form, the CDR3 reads TGTGCCAGTAGTATAGATCGACCGGGGAAAAACATTCAGTACTTC. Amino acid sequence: CASSIDRPGKNIQYF.

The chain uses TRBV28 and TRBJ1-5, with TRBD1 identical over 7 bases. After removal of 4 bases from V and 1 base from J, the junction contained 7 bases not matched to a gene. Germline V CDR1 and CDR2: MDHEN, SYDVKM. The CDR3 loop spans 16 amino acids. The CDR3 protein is CASSYAGGGSNQPQHF. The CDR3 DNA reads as TGTGCCAGCAGTTACGCAGGGGGTGGAAGCAATCAGCCCCAGCATTTT.

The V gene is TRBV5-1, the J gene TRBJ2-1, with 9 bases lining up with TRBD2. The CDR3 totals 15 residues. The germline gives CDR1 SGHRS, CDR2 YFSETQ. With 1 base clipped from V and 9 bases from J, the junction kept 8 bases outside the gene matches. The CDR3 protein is CASSLTAGGPAEQFF. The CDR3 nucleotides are TGCGCCAGCAGCTTGACGGCGGGAGGGCCAGCTGAGCAGTTCTTC.